This is a list of T cell receptor beta chains from one sample in a study of cytomegalovirus exposure and HLA in healthy donors. Using immunoSEQ multiplex PCR, the repertoire was profiled, and TCRdb retains in-frame clones only, with some absent. This table has just under 250,000 clones, 82% appearing once. The sequencing input was PBMCs. These receptor sequences come from a woman aged 40 to 55 in good health and CMV-seropositive. The CDR3 runs from the conserved cysteine through the conserved F or W. D genes are given only for firm matches.

J gene	D gene	V gene	CDR3 protein
TRBJ1-1	.	TRBV11-3	CASSLTGEITEAFF
TRBJ1-2	.	TRBV6-5	CASSYDSNYGYTF
TRBJ2-1	TRBD2	TRBV5-4	CASSLGLAGSYNEQFF
TRBJ2-7	TRBD1	TRBV2	CASSDAGQGFYEQYF
TRBJ2-2	TRBD1	TRBV13	CASSITGGLVAGELFF
TRBJ1-1	TRBD1	TRBV19	CASSIGTGRPQRPEAFF
TRBJ1-3	.	TRBV10-2	CASSQGFGGNTIYF
TRBJ2-2	.	TRBV12-5	CASGLVFPGGGVTGELFF
TRBJ2-2	TRBD2	TRBV4-2	CASSQGRLAGVNTGELFF
TRBJ1-1	.	TRBV5-1	CASSLEGRGNTEAFF
TRBJ1-2	.	TRBV28	CASSFQGQGYTF
TRBJ2-2	.	TRBV5-1	CASSLGLENTGELFF
TRBJ1-6	TRBD1	TRBV19	CASSTEGGSHSPLHF
TRBJ2-1	.	TRBV7-2	CASSLGTLLYNEQFF
TRBJ1-5	.	TRBV6-1	CASSYTDYQPQHF
TRBJ2-5	.	TRBV7-9	CASSLPGLGETQYF
TRBJ1-1	.	TRBV7-9	CASIKGWVLYKAFF
.	.	TRBV6-5	CASSRIGSNYEQYF
TRBJ1-5	.	TRBV19	CASTGVGGLSNQPQHF
TRBJ1-2	.	TRBV30	CAWSPLRGGYTF
TRBJ2-1	.	TRBV11-2	CASGSSYNEQFF
TRBJ1-6	.	TRBV7-9	CASSSRVDPHSPLHF
TRBJ1-1	.	TRBV7-9	CASSLRDISEGVAFF
TRBJ2-7	.	TRBV28	CASSFSDRDEQYF
TRBJ2-7	.	TRBV2	CASSSTDSLAAEQYF
TRBJ2-3	TRBD1	TRBV13	CASSRGQGATDTQYF
TRBJ1-3	.	TRBV6-6	CASTIGTTGNTIYF
.	TRBD1	TRBV5-6	CASSLNRGEYEQYF
TRBJ2-6	.	TRBV11-3	CASSLGAGTGANVLTF
TRBJ2-3	.	TRBV7-9	CASSYGGAQADTQYF
TRBJ1-6	TRBD1	TRBV28	CASSSDRTSSPLHF
TRBJ2-3	TRBD2	TRBV7-3	CASSRGTSGSIADTQYF
TRBJ2-1	TRBD2	TRBV5-4	CASSSSTSGPYNEQFF
TRBJ2-3	TRBD2	TRBV7-9	CASSLGLAGGGDTQYF
TRBJ1-2	.	TRBV4-1	CASSQDPLRQGATGYTF
TRBJ2-3	TRBD1	TRBV30	CAWSVQGGTDTQYF
TRBJ2-3	.	TRBV11-3	CASSSSLGDTQYF
TRBJ2-7	TRBD1	TRBV11-3	CASSLSGTGAYEQYF
TRBJ2-3	TRBD2	TRBV9	CASSTGVGRGSRLNTDTQYF
TRBJ1-1	.	TRBV6-1	CASIPPGHLNTEAFF
TRBJ2-5	TRBD1	TRBV19	CASSTGQGPGWAQYF
TRBJ1-2	.	TRBV30	CAWSIGVNYGYTF
TRBJ2-1	TRBD2	TRBV11-2	CASSYLAGGAYNEQFF
TRBJ2-1	.	TRBV11-2	CASSLGRGSSYNEQFF
TRBJ2-1	TRBD1	TRBV9	CASSVLTGGSYNEQFF